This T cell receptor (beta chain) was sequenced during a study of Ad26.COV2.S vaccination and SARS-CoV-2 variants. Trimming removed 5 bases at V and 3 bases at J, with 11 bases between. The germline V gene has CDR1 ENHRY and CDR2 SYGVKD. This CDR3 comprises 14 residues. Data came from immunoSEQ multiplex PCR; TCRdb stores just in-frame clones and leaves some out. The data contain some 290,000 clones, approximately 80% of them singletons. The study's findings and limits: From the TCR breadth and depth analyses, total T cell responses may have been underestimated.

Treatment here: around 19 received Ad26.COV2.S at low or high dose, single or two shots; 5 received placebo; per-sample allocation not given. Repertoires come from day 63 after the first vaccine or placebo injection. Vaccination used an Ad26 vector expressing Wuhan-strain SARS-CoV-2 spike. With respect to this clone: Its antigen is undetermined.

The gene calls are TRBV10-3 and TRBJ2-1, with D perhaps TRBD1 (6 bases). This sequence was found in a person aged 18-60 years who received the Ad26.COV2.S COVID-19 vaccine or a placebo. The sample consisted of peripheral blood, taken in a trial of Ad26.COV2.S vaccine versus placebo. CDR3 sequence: CAISPGQNYNEQFF. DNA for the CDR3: TGTGCCATCAGTCCCGGACAGAACTACAATGAGCAGTTCTTC.